A selection of T cell receptor beta chains follows, all from one sample in a study of blood T cell dynamics during melanoma immunotherapy. Clones were read by immunoSEQ multiplex PCR, and TCRdb kept only the in-frame ones, dropping some. Among roughly 12,000 clones, 84% were seen once, and the ten largest hold more than 15%. The sequencing used blood, collected from a patient treated with checkpoint blockade. The source is a human donor with melanoma. Both conserved end residues are part of each CDR3. A D gene is named only where the DNA matches it firmly. Where a row states a size, it is once, few, many or the class of an expanded clone; other rows omit it.

size,J,V,D,DNA,CDR3
.,TRBJ2-1,TRBV11-3,.,TGTGCCAGCAGCTTAGGTCTGGTGTTCGGGGGCTCCCATGAGCAGTTCTTC,CASSLGLVFGGSHEQFF
.,TRBJ1-5,TRBV7-2,TRBD1,TGTGCCAGCAGCGAACAGGGGGCCAATCAGCCCCAGCATTTT,CASSEQGANQPQHF
.,TRBJ1-3,TRBV2,.,TGTGCCAGCAGTGAAGGCGTAAAGGTATCTGGAAACACCATATATTTT,CASSEGVKVSGNTIYF
once,TRBJ2-7,TRBV2,.,TGTGCCATCAACCCAACCCTACAGGGAAACGAGCAGTACTTC,CAINPTLQGNEQYF
.,TRBJ2-7,TRBV18,TRBD1,TGTGCCAGCTCACCATCGACGTACTCCGGGACAGGGTTCTCCTACGAGCAGTACTTC,CASSPSTYSGTGFSYEQYF
.,TRBJ1-2,TRBV6-5,TRBD1,TGTGCCAGCGGCCCCGGGACAGGAGGGATGGGAGGCTACACCTTC,CASGPGTGGMGGYTF
.,TRBJ2-5,TRBV9,TRBD2,TGTGCCAGCAGCGCGCTAGCGGGGGCCCAAGAGACCCAGTACTTC,CASSALAGAQETQYF
.,TRBJ2-7,TRBV2,.,TGTGCCAGCAGGCTACAGGGCCACGAGCAGTACTTC,CASRLQGHEQYF
.,TRBJ2-2,TRBV7-7,.,TGTGCCAGCAGCTTAGCAGGGAACACCGGGGAGCTGTTTTTT,CASSLAGNTGELFF
.,TRBJ1-5,TRBV19,TRBD1,TGTGCCAGTAGTAGAACAGGGGTTAGCAATCAGCCCCAGCATTTT,CASSRTGVSNQPQHF
.,TRBJ2-5,TRBV14,TRBD2,TGTGCCAGCAGCCCCCGGGAGAGCGGGGGGGCCCGAGAGACCCAGTACTTC,CASSPRESGGARETQYF
.,TRBJ1-1,TRBV11-2,TRBD1,TGTGCCAGCAGCCGGACAGGGACTGAAGCTTTCTTT,CASSRTGTEAFF
.,TRBJ1-2,TRBV20-1,.,TGCAGTGCTAGAAGGGGGGATGGCTACACCTTC,CSARRGDGYTF
.,TRBJ2-7,TRBV4-1,TRBD1,TGCGCCAGCAGCCCCGGACAGGGTGCCTCCTACGAGCAGTACTTC,CASSPGQGASYEQYF
few,TRBJ2-2,TRBV9,TRBD2,TGTGCCAGCAGTCGTTTGGGAGGGGCGGGCACCGGGGAGCTGTTTTTT,CASSRLGGAGTGELFF
.,TRBJ2-2,TRBV7-8,TRBD1,TGTGCCAGCAGCCTGCACAGGGGGCAAGGGGAGCTGTTTTTT,CASSLHRGQGELFF
.,TRBJ1-6,TRBV25-1,TRBD1,TGTGCCAGCAGTGACGGGACAGGGAAGGTCAATTCACCCCTCCACTTT,CASSDGTGKVNSPLHF
few,TRBJ2-1,TRBV5-6,TRBD1,TGTGCCAGCAGCTTTGGGGACAGGGCCTACAATGAGCAGTTCTTC,CASSFGDRAYNEQFF
.,TRBJ2-7,TRBV2,TRBD1,TGTGCCAGCAGCCGACGCACCGGGACAGGGTCTAACGAGCAGTACTTC,CASSRRTGTGSNEQYF
.,TRBJ2-5,TRBV5-1,.,TGCGCCAGCAGCTCCGGGACCAACCAAGAGACCCAGTACTTC,CASSSGTNQETQYF
.,TRBJ2-7,TRBV19,.,TGTGCCAGTAGTAAACAGGGTTCCTACGAGCAGTACTTC,CASSKQGSYEQYF
.,TRBJ1-6,TRBV6-5,.,TGTGCCAGCAGTGGACGGTCCTATAATTCACCCCTCCACTTT,CASSGRSYNSPLHF
.,TRBJ1-5,TRBV27,.,TGTGCCAGCAGTTTCGACAGTTATAGCAATCAGCCCCAGCATTTT,CASSFDSYSNQPQHF
.,TRBJ1-2,TRBV29-1,TRBD1,TGCAGCGGCGAGATACAGGGGGACTACACCTTC,CSGEIQGDYTF
.,TRBJ2-7,TRBV7-2,.,TGTGCCAGCAGTCTAAGGGGTTACGAGCAGTACTTC,CASSLRGYEQYF
.,TRBJ2-7,TRBV27,.,TGTGCCAGCAGCACAGGCGGGTCCTACGAGCAGTACTTC,CASSTGGSYEQYF